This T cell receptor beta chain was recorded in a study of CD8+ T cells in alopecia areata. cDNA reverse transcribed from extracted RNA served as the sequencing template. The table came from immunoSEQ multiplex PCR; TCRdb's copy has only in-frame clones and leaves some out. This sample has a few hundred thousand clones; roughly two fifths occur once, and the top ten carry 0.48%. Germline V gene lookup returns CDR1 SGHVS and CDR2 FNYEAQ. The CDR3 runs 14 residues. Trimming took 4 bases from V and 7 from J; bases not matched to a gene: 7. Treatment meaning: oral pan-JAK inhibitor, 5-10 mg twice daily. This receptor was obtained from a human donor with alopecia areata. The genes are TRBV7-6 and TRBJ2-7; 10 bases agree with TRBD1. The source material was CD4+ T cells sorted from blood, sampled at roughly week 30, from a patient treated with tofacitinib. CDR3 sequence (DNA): TGTGCCAGCAGCTCGAGACAGGGGGCGCGGGAGCAGTACTTC. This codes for CASSSRQGAREQYF.